Listed below are T cell receptor beta chains from one sample, sequenced in a study of T cell changes during pregnancy in multiple sclerosis. Sequencing used immunoSEQ multiplex PCR; TCRdb keeps in-frame clones, though not all of them. The profile covers about 100,000 clones, with around 90% appearing a single time and over 3% taken by the ten largest. The starting material was peripheral blood, obtained in the second trimester of pregnancy. These receptors were collected from a female donor with multiple sclerosis, enrolled in a pregnancy study. Both conserved end residues are part of each CDR3. The D gene is left open where the match is weak. The size of a clone is reported for some rows only, either as once, few or many, or as a class for expanded clones.

cdr3_nt cdr3_aa clone_size v_call d_call j_call
TGTGCCAGCTCACCCATTCCCAGGACAAGTTACACCGGGGAGCTGTTTTTT CASSPIPRTSYTGELFF . TRBV18 . TRBJ2-2
TGTGCCAGCAGCCCTAGCCTTTCTAATCCTGATCTGTACTTC CASSPSLSNPDLYF . TRBV9 . TRBJ2-7
TGTGCCAGCAGCTCCAGGACAGAGTCCTACGAGCAGTACTTC CASSSRTESYEQYF . TRBV7-2 . TRBJ2-7
TGTGCCACCAGCCGACCTGGAGGGGACGTCTACGAGCAGTACTTC CATSRPGGDVYEQYF . TRBV15 . TRBJ2-7
TGTGCCAGCAGTGAGCCAGGGTACACTGAAGCTTTCTTT CASSEPGYTEAFF once TRBV25-1 . TRBJ1-1
TGCAGTGCTTCGACTAGCAATACGCAGTATTTT CSASTSNTQYF . TRBV20-1 TRBD2 TRBJ2-3
TGTGCCAGCAGTTCCCCGGGGGGGGCCCAGTCCTACGAGCAGTACTTC CASSSPGGAQSYEQYF . TRBV6-5 TRBD2 TRBJ2-7
TGCGCCAGCAGCTTGGGAATCTCCAGGGGGGACAATGAGCAGTTCTTC CASSLGISRGDNEQFF once TRBV5-1 . TRBJ2-1
TGTGCCAGCCATGTATCTGCTCTACGCTACAATGAGCAGTTCTTC CASHVSALRYNEQFF . TRBV27 . TRBJ2-1
TGTGCCAGCTCACCGGCAACACCACCCACCGAGCAGTACTTC CASSPATPPTEQYF few TRBV18 . TRBJ2-7
TGTGCCAGCAGCGACCGGGACAGGGGCAATGAGCAGTTCTTC CASSDRDRGNEQFF . TRBV5-4 TRBD1 TRBJ2-1
TGTGCCAGTCTCGGACTCTCACTCTACGAGCAGTACTTC CASLGLSLYEQYF . TRBV6-1 . TRBJ2-7
TGTGCCAGCAGCAGGGAAGGTCCCGGGGAGCTGTTTTTT CASSREGPGELFF . TRBV2 . TRBJ2-2
TGCGCCAGCAGCCCGACAGGGACTGGGAATGAGCAGTTCTTC CASSPTGTGNEQFF . TRBV4-3 . TRBJ2-1
TGTGCCAGCAGCTTGGGCCCGGGACAGGGCGAAGATACGCAGTATTTT CASSLGPGQGEDTQYF . TRBV7-2 TRBD1 TRBJ2-3
TGTGCCAGCAGTCTGCTTCGCGGGAGCGTACAGCCCCAGCATTTT CASSLLRGSVQPQHF . TRBV28 . TRBJ1-5
TGTGCCTGCGACCAGGGATCCGAGCAGTACTTC CACDQGSEQYF . TRBV30 . TRBJ2-7
TGTGCCAGCAGGCCTCTTCTCGGTGAAGCTTTCTTT CASRPLLGEAFF . TRBV28 . TRBJ1-1
TGTGCCAGCAGCACCCCGGGACAGCGACACTACGAGCAGTACTTC CASSTPGQRHYEQYF once TRBV21-1 . TRBJ2-7
TGTGCCAGCAGTTTAGCAGACAAACCCTACAATGAGCAGTTCTTC CASSLADKPYNEQFF . TRBV28 . TRBJ2-1
TGTGCCAGCGTCCAACGGGGTCCAGGTGGCTCCTACGAGCAGTACTTC CASVQRGPGGSYEQYF . TRBV2 . TRBJ2-7
TGTGCCAGCAGCCCCCTTGGGCTAGCGGCCTACAATGAGCAGTTCTTC CASSPLGLAAYNEQFF . TRBV25-1 TRBD2 TRBJ2-1
TGTGCCAGCAGCTCCCCCCAACTAGCGGGAGTAGGGGAGCAGTACTTC CASSSPQLAGVGEQYF . TRBV5-4 TRBD2 TRBJ2-7
TGTGCCAGCAGTACAGGGTACAGGGACTATGGCTACACCTTC CASSTGYRDYGYTF . TRBV6-5 . TRBJ1-2
TGTGCCAGCAGCCAAAGACAGGGTGATGCCTACGAGCAGTACTTC CASSQRQGDAYEQYF . TRBV4-2 TRBD1 TRBJ2-7
TGTGCCAGCAGACAGGGGACCACGAATCAGCCCCAGCATTTT CASRQGTTNQPQHF . TRBV27 TRBD1 TRBJ1-5
TGTGCCAGCAGCTTAGCCCCTTCTGGGCCCGGGGAGCTGTTTTTT CASSLAPSGPGELFF . TRBV7-2 . TRBJ2-2
TGTGCCAGCAGTCCCCGGACTAGCGGGAGGGGTGAGCAGTTCTTC CASSPRTSGRGEQFF . TRBV27 TRBD2 TRBJ2-1
TGTGCCAGCGGGGACAGGGGCGCACGGGAGCTGTTTTTT CASGDRGARELFF . TRBV5-4 TRBD1 TRBJ2-2